This record concerns one TCR beta chain sequence. Its antigen is undetermined. The data originate from a study of cytomegalovirus exposure and HLA in healthy donors. Study-wide results and caveats: About 87% or about 30% of the time was how often most TCR beta V segments were productive, according to an earlier analysis. TCR beta sequences numbering over 15,000 were associated with HLA alleles at 0.05 false discovery rate in a later analysis.

The PCR ran on 60 Vbeta and 13 Jbeta primers. Authors' analysis steps: Later, an analysis found roughly 80 million unique TCR beta chains, and about 10 million of these were shared. Libraries were prepared by immunoSEQ multiplex PCR; TCRdb keeps only in-frame clonotypes and omits some of them. V and J calls and clone size are those listed in that table; D and trimming were worked out from the DNA. The top ten hold roughly an eighth of the sample, which has 100,000 to 150,000 clones, roughly 82% seen once. When sampled, the donors appeared nominally healthy, though they likely had unrecorded immune exposures. The sequenced material came from PBMCs. This TCR came from an older woman in good health and CMV-seropositive.

This chain's CDR3 is CASSEYGVGEQFF. As DNA, the CDR3 is TGTGCCAGCAGTGAATACGGGGTCGGAGAGCAGTTCTTC. The rearrangement links TRBV2 to TRBJ2-1, with a possible D match to TRBD2 (5 bases). Germline V gene sequence: CDR1 SNHLY, CDR2 FYNNEI. V gave up 2 bases and J gave up 10 bases, with 12 bases separating them. The CDR3 contains 13 residues.